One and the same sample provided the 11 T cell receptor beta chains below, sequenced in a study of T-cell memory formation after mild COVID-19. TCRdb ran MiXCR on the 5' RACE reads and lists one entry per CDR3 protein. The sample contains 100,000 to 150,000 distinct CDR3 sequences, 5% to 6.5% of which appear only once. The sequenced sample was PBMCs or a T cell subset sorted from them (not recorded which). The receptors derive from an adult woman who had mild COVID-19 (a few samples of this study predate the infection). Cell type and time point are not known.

CDR3 region: CASSLNREETQYF. The CDR3 DNA sequence: TGTGCCAGCAGTTTAAACAGGGAAGAGACCCAGTACTTC. This sequence joins TRBV12-3 or TRBV12-4 and TRBJ2-5, with D possibly being TRBD1 (6 bases). CDR3 length equals 13 residues. The V gene lost 2 bases and the J gene lost 3 bases, with 7 bases spanning the gap.

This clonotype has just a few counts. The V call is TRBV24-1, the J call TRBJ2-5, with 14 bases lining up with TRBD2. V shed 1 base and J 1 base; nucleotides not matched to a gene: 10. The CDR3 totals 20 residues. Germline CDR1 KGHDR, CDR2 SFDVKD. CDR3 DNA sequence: TGTGCCACCAGTGATTTCTCTGGGACTAGCGGGAGCCCCTTCCAAGAGACCCAGTACTTC. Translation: CATSDFSGTSGSPFQETQYF.

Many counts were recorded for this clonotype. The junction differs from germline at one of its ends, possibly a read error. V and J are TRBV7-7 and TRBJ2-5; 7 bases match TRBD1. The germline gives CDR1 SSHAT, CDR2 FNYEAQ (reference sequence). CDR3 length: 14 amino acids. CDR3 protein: CASSLARRGETQYF. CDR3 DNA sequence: TGTGCTAGCAGCTTAGCACGCAGGGGGGAGACCCAGTACTTC.

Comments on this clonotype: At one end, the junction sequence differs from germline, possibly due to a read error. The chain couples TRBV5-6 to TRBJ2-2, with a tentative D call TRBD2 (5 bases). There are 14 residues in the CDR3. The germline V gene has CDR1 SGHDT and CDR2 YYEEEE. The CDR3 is CAIPCDTNTGELIF. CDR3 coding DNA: TGTGCCATCCCATGTGACACCAACACCGGGGAGCTGATTTTT.

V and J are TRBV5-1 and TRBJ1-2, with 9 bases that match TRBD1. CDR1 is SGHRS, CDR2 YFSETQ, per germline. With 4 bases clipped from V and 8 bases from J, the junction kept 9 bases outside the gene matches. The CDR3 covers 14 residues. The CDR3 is CASSQGQGIDGYTF. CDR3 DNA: TGCGCCAGCAGCCAGGGACAGGGCATAGACGGCTACACCTTC.

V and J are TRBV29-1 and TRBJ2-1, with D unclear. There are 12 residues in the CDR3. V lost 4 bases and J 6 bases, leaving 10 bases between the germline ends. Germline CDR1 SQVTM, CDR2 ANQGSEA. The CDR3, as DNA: TGCAGCGTTGGCCGGTCCCGCAATGAGCAGTTCTTC. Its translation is CSVGRSRNEQFF.

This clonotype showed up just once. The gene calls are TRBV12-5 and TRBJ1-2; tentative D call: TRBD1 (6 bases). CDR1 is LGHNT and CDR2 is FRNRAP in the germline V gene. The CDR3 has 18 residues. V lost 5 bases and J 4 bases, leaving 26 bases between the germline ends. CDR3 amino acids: CASGPSRGGQGKLYGYTF. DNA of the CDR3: TGTGCTAGTGGTCCTAGTCGGGGGGGCCAAGGGAAGCTCTATGGCTACACCTTC.

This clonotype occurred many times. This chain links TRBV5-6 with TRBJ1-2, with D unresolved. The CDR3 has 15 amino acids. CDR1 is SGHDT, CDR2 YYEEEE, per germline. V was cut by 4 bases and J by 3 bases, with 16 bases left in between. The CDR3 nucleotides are TGTGCCAGCAGCACGCGCTTTCAGGTCCACTATGGCTACACCTTC. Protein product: CASSTRFQVHYGYTF.

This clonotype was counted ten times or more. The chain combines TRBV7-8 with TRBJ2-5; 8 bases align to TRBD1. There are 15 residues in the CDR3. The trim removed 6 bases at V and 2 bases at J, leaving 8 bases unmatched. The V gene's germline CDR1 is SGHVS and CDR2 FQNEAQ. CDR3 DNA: TGTGCCAGCAGTTGGACAGGGAGGTTTCAAGAGACCCAGTACTTC. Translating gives CASSWTGRFQETQYF.

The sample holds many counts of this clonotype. The CDR3 region has the DNA TGTGCCAGCAGCTCTCCAGCGGGGAACAATGAGCAGTTCTTC. Its protein is CASSSPAGNNEQFF. This chain uses TRBV7-3 with TRBJ2-1; 7 bases line up with TRBD2. This CDR3 spans 14 amino acids. Germline CDR1 reads SGHTA; CDR2 reads FQGTGA. V was pared by 4 bases and J by 5 bases, with 5 bases of the junction left unmatched.

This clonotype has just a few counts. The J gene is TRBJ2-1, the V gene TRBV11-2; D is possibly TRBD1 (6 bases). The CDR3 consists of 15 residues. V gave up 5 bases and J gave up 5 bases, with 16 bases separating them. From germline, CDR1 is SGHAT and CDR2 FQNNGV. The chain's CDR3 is CASSTGTGRNNEQFF. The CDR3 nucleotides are TGTGCCAGCAGCACTGGCACAGGGCGAAACAATGAGCAGTTCTTC. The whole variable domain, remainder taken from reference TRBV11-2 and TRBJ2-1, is EAGVAQSPRYKIIEKRQSVAFWCNPISGHATLYWYQQILGQGPKLLIQFQNNGVVDDSQLPKDRFSAERLKGVDSTLKIQPAKLEDSAVYLCASSTGTGRNNEQFFGPGTRLTVL.